The 8 T cell receptor beta chains below come from one sample, sequenced in a study of T cell repertoires in aging, cancer and after chemotherapy. Rearranged V-D-J TRB sequences were amplified with a mixed TRB-A/B primer pool. TCRdb independently ran MiXCR on the multiplex PCR reads; one entry per CDR3 protein. This sample has under 8,500 distinct CDR3 sequences; approximately 28% occur once, and the top ten carry 8.3%. Peripheral blood genomic DNA, not sorted cells or RNA, was the template. Sequenced material: blood. The origin of the receptors is a human donor with a blood cancer.

V usage is TRBV7-9 and J usage is TRBJ2-2; perhaps TRBD1 as D (6 bases). The germline V gene has CDR1 SEHNR and CDR2 FQNEAQ (reference sequence). This CDR3 comprises 14 residues. Trimming left V 2 bases short and J 4 bases short, with 8 bases between. DNA of the CDR3: TGTGCCAGCAGCTTACAGGGGATCACCGGGGAGCTGTTTTTT. It is translated as CASSLQGITGELFF.

By proportion, this clonotype is medium-sized. CDR3 nucleotides: TGTGCCAGTAGTACCTGGGGCACTGAAGCTTTCTTT. Its protein product is CASSTWGTEAFF. V and J are TRBV19 and TRBJ1-1, with D uncertain. Germline loops: CDR1 LNHDA, CDR2 SQIVND (reference sequence). The germline V and J ends were trimmed by 4 bases and 4 bases, with 7 bases remaining between them. The CDR3 totals 12 residues.

This clonotype has a handful of counts. The chain links TRBV4-3 to TRBJ2-5; 8 nucleotides line up with TRBD2. V lost 4 bases to trimming and J lost 9 bases; unmatched junction nucleotides: 16. The CDR3 contains 16 residues. CDR1 LGHNA and CDR2 YSLEER come from the germline V gene. Here the CDR3 DNA reads TGCGCCAGCAGCCCAACAGCCGGAACTAGCGGCGGGTCCCAGTACTTC. Translated, it gives CASSPTAGTSGGSQYF.

V is TRBV5-6 and J is TRBJ1-1; D is possibly TRBD1 (6 bases). This CDR3 contains 14 residues. V dropped 4 bases and J dropped 1 base, with 11 bases sitting between them. Per the germline V gene, CDR1 is SGHDT and CDR2 is YYEEEE. Here the CDR3 DNA reads TGTGCCAGCAGCCCGGGACATACGAACACTGAAGCTTTCTTT. It specifies CASSPGHTNTEAFF. The entire variable domain, with the rest obtained from reference TRBV5-6 and TRBJ1-1, is as follows: DAGVTQSPTHLIKTRGQQVTLRCSPKSGHDTVSWYQQALGQGPQFIFQYYEEEERQRGNFPDRFSGHQFPNYSSELNVNALLLGDSALYLCASSPGHTNTEAFFGQGTRLTVV.

Only a few counts were recorded for this clonotype. The rearrangement links TRBV19 to TRBJ2-7, with D unresolved. The CDR3 contains 13 residues. The germline V gene has CDR1 LNHDA and CDR2 SQIVND (reference sequence). Trimming took 10 bases from V and 0 from J, leaving 13 bases between them. The CDR3 region has the DNA TGTGCCACCCGCAGCTACTCCTCCTACGAGCAGTACTTC. Its translation is CATRSYSSYEQYF.

The chain employs TRBV30 and TRBJ1-5; maybe TRBD1 (5 bases). Per the germline V gene, CDR1 is GTSNPN and CDR2 is SVGIG (reference sequence). The CDR3 totals 16 residues. The V gene lost 1 base and the J gene lost 1 base, with 14 bases spanning the gap. CDR3 loop: CAWSEGQGDSNQPQHF. The CDR3 coding sequence is TGTGCCTGGAGTGAGGGCCAGGGAGACAGCAATCAGCCCCAGCATTTT.

The genes are TRBV5-5 and TRBJ1-3, with D possibly being TRBD1 (6 bases). Germline CDR1 is SGHKS and CDR2 is YYEKEE (reference sequence). V was clipped by 0 bases and J by 4 bases, with 11 bases between them. This CDR3 is built from 15 residues. The DNA of the CDR3 is TGTGCCAGCAGCTTGGCGGCAGGGGTAGGAAACACCATATATTTT. It codes for CASSLAAGVGNTIYF. The full variable domain, its missing parts supplied by reference TRBV5-5 and TRBJ1-3, is DAGVTQSPTHLIKTRGQQVTLRCSPISGHKSVSWYQQVLGQGPQFIFQYYEKEERGRGNFPDRFSARQFPNYSSELNVNALLLGDSALYLCASSLAAGVGNTIYFGEGSWLTVV.

By share of the sample, this clonotype is medium-sized. The V gene is TRBV6-6, the J gene TRBJ1-6; a weak D match, TRBD1 (6 bases). V lost 7 bases and J lost 8, with 15 bases in between. CDR3 length equals 14 residues. Germline V lookup: CDR1 MNHNY, CDR2 SVGAGI (reference sequence). CDR3 sequence: CASIHRVEDSPLHF. The CDR3 nucleotides are TGTGCCAGCATCCACAGGGTGGAGGATTCACCCCTCCACTTT.